These 10 T cell receptor beta chains came from one sample sequenced in a study of cytomegalovirus exposure and HLA in healthy donors. 60 Vbeta and 13 Jbeta primers were used in PCR. TCRdb's table, derived via immunoSEQ multiplex PCR, lists solely in-frame clones and lacks some. Among about 130,000 clones listed, roughly a tenth were seen once. Sequenced sample: PBMCs. All receptors come from a woman aged 18-35 years in good health and CMV-seropositive.

This clone has just a few counts. J is TRBJ1-1 and V is TRBV13, with 7 bases that match TRBD1. The V and J ends lost 2 bases and 5 bases, in that order; junction bases with no gene match: 8. CDR3 length: 15 residues. Germline loops: CDR1 PRHDT, CDR2 FYEKMQ (reference sequence). CDR3 protein: CASSLPGTVLTEAFF. CDR3 DNA: TGTGCCAGCAGCTTACCTGGGACAGTTCTTACTGAAGCTTTCTTT. Together with reference TRBV13 and TRBJ1-1, the CDR3 gives the full variable domain: AAGVIQSPRHLIKEKRETATLKCYPIPRHDTVYWYQQGPGQDPQFLISFYEKMQSDKGSIPDRFSAQQFSDYHSELNMSSLELGDSALYFCASSLPGTVLTEAFFGQGTRLTVV.

This clone came up a few times. This chain connects TRBV10-3 to TRBJ1-2, with a possible D match to TRBD1 (6 bases). Trimming pared 6 bases from V and 0 bases from J, leaving 14 bases between. CDR3 size: 15 residues. The germline V gene has CDR1 ENHRY and CDR2 SYGVKD. The CDR3 DNA reads as TGTGCCATCAGCCTACAGGGCCTCACTAACTATGGCTACACCTTC. Its translation is CAISLQGLTNYGYTF.

The rearrangement joins TRBV19 to TRBJ1-4, with TRBD1 matching over 10 bases. The CDR3 sequence is 16 residues long. The V segment lost 5 bases and the J segment 3 bases; nucleotides outside the gene matches: 6. Germline values: CDR1 LNHDA, CDR2 SQIVND (reference sequence). The CDR3 here is CASSPGTGVSNEKLFF. CDR3 coding DNA: TGTGCCAGTAGTCCCGGGACAGGGGTCTCTAATGAAAAACTGTTTTTT.

There are a few counts of this clone. The V and J genes are TRBV29-1 and TRBJ2-1; 10 bases fit TRBD2. With 4 bases clipped from V and 8 bases from J, the junction kept 8 bases outside the gene matches. CDR1 and CDR2 from the germline V gene are SQVTM and ANQGSEA. The CDR3 length is 14 residues. CDR3 sequence (DNA): TGCAGCGTTGTTCCTAGCGGGAGTATCGATGAGCAGTTCTTC. Protein: CSVVPSGSIDEQFF.

This clone was picked up a small number of times. V and J are TRBV18 and TRBJ2-6; the D gene is possibly TRBD1 (5 bases). V lost 6 bases and J 0 bases, leaving 15 bases between the germline ends. The CDR3 is made up of 17 amino acids. Germline V CDR1 and CDR2: KGHSH, LQKENI. The CDR3 loop reads CASSPRSTVSGANVLTF. The CDR3 DNA follows: TGTGCCAGCTCCCCTCGCTCGACAGTCTCTGGGGCCAACGTCCTGACTTTC. Complete variable domain (other parts from reference TRBV18 and TRBJ2-6): NAGVMQNPRHLVRRRGQEARLRCSPMKGHSHVYWYRQLPEEGLKFMVYLQKENIIDESGMPKERFSAEFPKEGPSILRIQQVVRGDSAAYFCASSPRSTVSGANVLTFGAGSRLTVL.

V is TRBV27 and J is TRBJ2-7; D call uncertain. Germline lookup yields CDR1 MNHEY and CDR2 SMNVEV (reference sequence). The CDR3 spans 17 residues. The V end lost 1 base, the J end lost 4 bases, and 20 bases lay between the germline ends. The CDR3: CASSLYSVAEAPYEQYF. CDR3 nucleotides: TGTGCCAGCAGTTTATATTCGGTAGCTGAAGCTCCATACGAGCAGTACTTC.

A few counts support this clone. J is TRBJ2-1 and V is TRBV19, with no clear D. Germline V CDR1 and CDR2: LNHDA, SQIVND (reference sequence). CDR3 length: 13 amino acids. Trimming took 1 base from V and 9 from J, leaving 10 bases between them. As DNA, the CDR3 is TGTGCCAGTAGTATAGCCGGGTATCGTGAGCAGTTCTTC. Residues: CASSIAGYREQFF.

The chain is built from TRBV19 and TRBJ1-5; a possible D gene is TRBD1 (6 bases). Trimming stripped 7 bases from V and 10 bases from J, with 23 bases between. The CDR3 runs to 15 residues. Germline CDR1 is LNHDA and CDR2 is SQIVND (reference sequence). As DNA, the CDR3 is TGTGCCAGTATTAATAAGGTGGGTGGGGGCTATCCCCAGCATTTT. It is translated as CASINKVGGGYPQHF. Based on the CDR3 plus reference TRBV19 and TRBJ1-5, the full variable domain is DGGITQSPKYLFRKEGQNVTLSCEQNLNHDAMYWYRQDPGQGLRLIYYSQIVNDFQKGDIAEGYSVSREKKESFPLTVTSAQKNPTAFYLCASINKVGGGYPQHFGDGTRLSIL.

The sample holds a few counts of this clone. The CDR3 loop reads CASRAGTGDQPQHF. The CDR3 coding sequence is TGTGCCAGCAGAGCCGGGACAGGGGATCAGCCCCAGCATTTT. The rearrangement joins TRBV6-5 to TRBJ1-5, with 10 bases that match TRBD1. The CDR3 is 14 amino acids. Germline CDR1 is MNHEY and CDR2 is SVGAGI. V gave up 6 bases and J gave up 5 bases; unmatched junction bases: 4.

This clone showed up just a few times. The chain couples TRBV29-1 to TRBJ2-5; 9 nucleotides line up with TRBD1. The V and J ends lost 8 bases and 5 bases, in that order; junction bases with no gene match: 6. From germline, CDR1 is SQVTM and CDR2 ANQGSEA. The CDR3 length is 12 residues. As DNA, the CDR3 is TGCAGCTCGAGACAGGGGGTGGAGACCCAGTACTTC. Its protein is CSSRQGVETQYF.